These 5 T cell receptor beta chains came from one sample sequenced in a study of blood T cell repertoires in COVID-19. Profiling relied on immunoSEQ multiplex PCR, and the TCRdb table lists in-frame clones only, not all of them. The sample carries about 200,000 clones, approximately 82% recorded once. Sequenced input: peripheral blood. Source of these receptors: a human donor in a cohort sampled during active COVID-19.

This clone showed up just once. This rearrangement joins TRBV19 to TRBJ2-1, with 7 bases matching TRBD2. The CDR3 is 14 residues long. Germline V gives CDR1 LNHDA, CDR2 SQIVND (reference sequence). The V gene end was trimmed by 5 bases and the J gene end by 0 bases; junction bases not matched to a gene: 1. The CDR3 nucleotides are TGTGCCAGTAGTTCTAGCGGCTCCTACAATGAGCAGTTCTTC. Protein sequence: CASSSSGSYNEQFF.

The chain has TRBV2 and TRBJ2-7; 7 bases agree with TRBD1. With V trimmed by 5 bases and J by 2 bases, 3 bases remained unmatched. The CDR3 contains 13 residues. Per germline, CDR1 SNHLY and CDR2 FYNNEI. The CDR3 DNA sequence: TGTGCCAGCAGTCCCGACAGGGCCTACGAGCAGTACTTC. Its translation is CASSPDRAYEQYF.

The chain links TRBV7-2 to TRBJ1-1, with a tentative D call TRBD1 (5 bases). The V end was cut by 3 bases, the J end by 5 bases, with 13 bases between. The CDR3 covers 14 residues. Germline lookup yields CDR1 SGHTA and CDR2 FQGNSA. The CDR3 coding sequence is TGTGCCAGCAGCTTGGAGGGGTGGCAGACTGAAGCTTTCTTT. Its translation: CASSLEGWQTEAFF.

V and J are TRBV6-5 and TRBJ2-7; 7 bases agree with TRBD1. Germline-derived CDR1 and CDR2 are MNHEY and SVGAGI. CDR3 size: 14 residues. V lost 2 bases, J lost 3 bases, and 4 bases stayed unmatched. This chain's CDR3 is CASSYGTEFYEQYF. CDR3 coding DNA: TGTGCCAGCAGTTACGGGACAGAGTTCTACGAGCAGTACTTC.

CDR3 sequence (DNA): TGTGCCAGCAGCGGGCGACAGGAGGCGAACACTGAAGCTTTCTTT. Protein product: CASSGRQEANTEAFF. The J gene is TRBJ1-1, the V gene TRBV7-9; perhaps TRBD1 as D (6 bases). Germline V lookup: CDR1 SEHNR, CDR2 FQNEAQ (reference sequence). V was shortened by 5 bases and J by 1 base, with 14 bases between the two germline ends. CDR3 size: 15 residues.